This T cell receptor beta chain was recorded in a study of OX40 agonist ivuxolimab in advanced cancers. The wider study: The patients received agonistic anti-OX40 (CD134) antibody ivuxolimab.

V was pared by 6 bases and J by 5 bases, with 4 bases of the junction left unmatched. In germline, CDR1 is LGHNA, CDR2 YSLEER. The CDR3 covers 14 residues. Repertoires were generated with immunoSEQ multiplex PCR, while TCRdb's copy carries only in-frame clones and drops some. The table has approximately 64,000 clones, 85% seen once. The J gene is TRBJ1-4, the V gene TRBV4-3; 9 nucleotides align to TRBD1. The receptor was isolated from an adult with an advanced solid tumor such as melanoma, head and neck, liver or kidney cancer. The material sequenced was CD4+ or CD8+ T cells sorted from blood, taken in a trial of the OX40 agonist ivuxolimab. The CDR3 spells CASSLGTGNEKLFF. Here the CDR3 DNA reads TGCGCCAGCAGTCTCGGGACAGGGAATGAAAAACTGTTTTTT.